This T cell receptor (beta chain) was recovered during a study of T-cell reconstitution after alpha-beta-depleted transplantation in children (dated by TCRdb to 2016 to 2017). For the wider study: Using TCR repertoire profiling, the study quantitatively followed how T-cell immune reconstitution unfolded in children after TCRalphabeta/CD19-depleted allogeneic hematopoietic cell transplantation. Overall results and qualifications from the work: Over the following months the frequencies of hyperexpanded clones went down, and after one year T-cell counts and TCRbeta diversity were mostly credited to newly produced T cells. The high TCRbeta diversity at day 60 in some patients was ascribed to recipient T cells and intrathymic progenitors that had survived conditioning. Apparently early alphabetaT-cell count recovery about two months after transplant reportedly relied on only several hundred rapidly expanded clones derived from non-depleted graft cells.

The treatment or condition label here, explained by the study, means: allogeneic hematopoietic cell transplantation with graft depleted of TCRalphabeta T cells and CD19 B cells. TCRalphabeta/CD19-depleted allogeneic hematopoietic cell grafts were given to the transplant recipients, all of whom were children. The CDR3 holds 15 amino acids from the cysteine to the phenylalanine. Kept here is only the CDR3 DNA, which spans 45 bases and is read in frame from base 1. For this chain, trimming is 6 bases at the V end and 2 bases at the J end, and the number of junction bases without a gene match is 7. CDR1 and CDR2 are read off the germline V gene (reference sequence) as PRHDT and FYEKMQ. This clonotype was detected a few times. Its antigen is still unknown. No base-level quality is on record; no much larger clone is a single base apart. Library generation was performed with PCR. The reads were generated on an Illumina HiSeq 2500. TCR library preparation used molecular barcoding, with unique molecular identifiers applied to normalize quantification of the TCRbeta repertoire. Using fastp at Q25 and MiXCR, TCRdb reprocessed the public reads and kept productive beta chains. CDR3 protein sequences are deduplicated, and each keeps its most common genes and DNA. This sample has a few hundred thousand distinct CDR3 sequences in its table, and 25% to 30% of those were observed once. About a third of the sample goes to the ten largest clones.

This chain is built from TRBV13 and TRBJ2-7, and 10 junction bases match TRBD2. This specimen was PBMCs, taken before TCRalphabeta/CD19-depleted stem cell transplant. The sequence came from a boy in the first two years of life with Wiskott-Aldrich syndrome, due to receive a stem cell transplant. DNA sequence: TGTGCCAGCAGTCCTGGACTAGCGGCCACCTACGAGCAGTACTTC. This sequence encodes CASSPGLAATYEQYF. The entire variable domain, with the stretches around the CDR3 drawn from the reference TRBV13 and TRBJ2-7 proteins, is AAGVIQSPRHLIKEKRETATLKCYPIPRHDTVYWYQQGPGQDPQFLISFYEKMQSDKGSIPDRFSAQQFSDYHSELNMSSLELGDSALYFCASSPGLAATYEQYFGPGTRLTVT.